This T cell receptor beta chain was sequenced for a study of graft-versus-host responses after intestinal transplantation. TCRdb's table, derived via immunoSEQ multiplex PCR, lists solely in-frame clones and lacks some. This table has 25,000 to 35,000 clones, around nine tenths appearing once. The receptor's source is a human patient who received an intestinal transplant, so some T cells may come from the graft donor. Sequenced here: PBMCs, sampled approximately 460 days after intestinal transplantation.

The CDR3 nucleotides are TGTGCCAGTAGTGACAGGGGGGGTAGCGGGAGCTACGAGCAGTACTTC. Amino acid sequence: CASSDRGGSGSYEQYF. The genes are TRBV19 and TRBJ2-7; TRBD1 or TRBD2 may be the D gene (9 bases each). The CDR3 has 16 residues. CDR1 and CDR2 from the germline V gene are LNHDA and SQIVND (reference sequence). V was trimmed by 5 bases and J by 3 bases, leaving 20 bases between them.